This T cell receptor beta chain comes out of a study of metastatic and nonmetastatic thyroid tumors. Study as a whole: For malignant and benign thyroid patients, tumor or nodule tissue and blood were the sources whose repertoires were compared. General study results and limits: For both blood and tumor, malignant thyroid tumors reportedly showed significantly higher TCR beta diversity than benign nodules did.

This clone was counted many times. Its antigen is unknown. Original processing methods: For papillary thyroid cancer, a distant-metastasis classifier was constructed from CDR3 differences observed across clinicopathological groups. TCRdb recomputed clones from the PCR reads via MiXCR. The V and J calls here are based on TCRdb, not the publication. The top ten clones hold just over 6.5% of a sample with 65,000 to 70,000 clones, approximately 15% of them seen once. Ahead of thyroid surgery, no patient had received treatment of any kind. Sequencing was performed on blood. This TCR derives from a male donor with papillary thyroid cancer or a benign thyroid nodule (not recorded which). Some clones in this sample may be carry-over from other donors' samples.

CDR3 DNA: TGTGCCAGCAGCTTCCCGACGATCGGGGAGCTGTTTTTT. Residues: CASSFPTIGELFF. The chain joins TRBV7-6 to TRBJ2-2; D is undetermined. CDR1 is SGHVS and CDR2 is FNYEAQ in the germline V gene. CDR3 length equals 13 residues. The V and J ends lost 3 bases and 7 bases respectively, with 9 bases between them.